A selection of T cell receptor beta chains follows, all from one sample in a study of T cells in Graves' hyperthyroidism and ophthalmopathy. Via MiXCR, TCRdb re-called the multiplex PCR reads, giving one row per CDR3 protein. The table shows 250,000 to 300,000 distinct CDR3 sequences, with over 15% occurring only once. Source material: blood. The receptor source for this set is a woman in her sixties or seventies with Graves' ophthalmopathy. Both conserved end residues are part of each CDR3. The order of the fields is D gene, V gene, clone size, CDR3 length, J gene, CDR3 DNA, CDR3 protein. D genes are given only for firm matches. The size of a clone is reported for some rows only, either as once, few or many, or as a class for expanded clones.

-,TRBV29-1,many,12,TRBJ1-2,TGCAGCGTTACCGGGACACCCCCCAGCTACACCTTC,CSVTGTPPSYTF
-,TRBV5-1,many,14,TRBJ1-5,TGCGCCAGCAGCTTGGACAACAGGGATCAGCCCCAGCATTTT,CASSLDNRDQPQHF
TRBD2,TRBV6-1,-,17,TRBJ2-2,TGTGCCAGCATGGGACTAGCGGGAGTTAAGAACACCGGGGAGCTGTTTTTT,CASMGLAGVKNTGELFF
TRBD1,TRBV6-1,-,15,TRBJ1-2,TGTGCCAGCAGGGAATGGACAGGGACTAACTATGGCTACACCTTC,CASREWTGTNYGYTF
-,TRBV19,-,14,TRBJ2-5,TGTGCCAGTAGTATACGTGGGGCCCAAGAGACCCAGTACTTC,CASSIRGAQETQYF
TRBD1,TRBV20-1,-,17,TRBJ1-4,TGCAGTGCTAGAGATTCAGGAGAGAACAGGGGAATTGAAAAACTGTTTTTT,CSARDSGENRGIEKLFF
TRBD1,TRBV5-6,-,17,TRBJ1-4,TGTGCCAGCAGCCTATCGACACAGGGGGCAACTAATGAAAAACTGTTTTTT,CASSLSTQGATNEKLFF
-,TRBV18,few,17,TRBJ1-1,TGTGCCAGCTCACCCACCCTGGAGCACTCTATGAACACTGAAGCTTTCTTT,CASSPTLEHSMNTEAFF
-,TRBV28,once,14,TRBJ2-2,TGTGCCAGCGCCCGGCAGCGAATCACCGGGGAGCTGTTTTTT,CASARQRITGELFF
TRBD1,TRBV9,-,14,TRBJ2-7,TGTGCCAGCAGCGTAGCGGGACAGGGTTACGAGCAGTACTTC,CASSVAGQGYEQYF
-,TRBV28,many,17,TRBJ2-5,TGTGCCAGCAGTTTAGTTTTCGGGACATCGTACCAAGAGACCCAGTACTTC,CASSLVFGTSYQETQYF
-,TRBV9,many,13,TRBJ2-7,TGTGCCAGCAGCGTAGAACAGGGAAACGAGCAGTACTTC,CASSVEQGNEQYF
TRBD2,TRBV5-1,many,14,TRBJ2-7,TGCGCCAGCTCCCATAGCGGGAGTAGGTACGAGCAGTACTTC,CASSHSGSRYEQYF
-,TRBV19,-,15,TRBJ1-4,TGTGCCAGTAGTCTTACACTAGCAACTAATGAAAAACTGTTTTTT,CASSLTLATNEKLFF
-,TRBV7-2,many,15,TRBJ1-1,TGTGCCAGCCGAGGGGGGGCATGGGCGGACACTGAAGCTTTCTTT,CASRGGAWADTEAFF
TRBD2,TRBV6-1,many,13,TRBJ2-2,TGTGCCACCAAGCGGGAGCACACCGGGGAGCTGTTTTTT,CATKREHTGELFF
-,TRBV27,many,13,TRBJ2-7,TGTGCCAGCAGTCTTGACAGCGGCAACGAGCAGTACTTC,CASSLDSGNEQYF
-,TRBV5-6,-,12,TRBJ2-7,TGTGCCAGCAGCTTCGGTGTGAACGAGCAGTACTTC,CASSFGVNEQYF
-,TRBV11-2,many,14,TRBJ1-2,TGTGCCAGCAGCCCGGACAGAACTAACTATGGCTACACCTTC,CASSPDRTNYGYTF
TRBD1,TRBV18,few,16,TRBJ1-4,TGTGCCAGCTCCCCTGGACAGGGTTTATTCCGCGAAAAACTGTTTTTT,CASSPGQGLFREKLFF
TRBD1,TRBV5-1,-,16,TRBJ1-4,TGCGCCAGCAGAAAGATGGGGGGGACAGCGCCTACCAAACTGTTTTTT,CASRKMGGTAPTKLFF
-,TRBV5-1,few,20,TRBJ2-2,TGCGCCAGCAGATCACTTTGGACAGCCGCTGTAGGATGGAACACCGGGGAGCTGTTTTTT,CASRSLWTAAVGWNTGELFF
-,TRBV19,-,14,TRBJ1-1,TGTGCCAGTAGTATCGTCGGACTCCCCACTGAAGCTTTCTTT,CASSIVGLPTEAFF
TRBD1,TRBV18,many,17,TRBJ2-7,TGTGCCAGCTCACCTTATTACGGGACAGAGATGACCTACGAGCAGTACTTC,CASSPYYGTEMTYEQYF
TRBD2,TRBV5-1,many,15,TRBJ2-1,TGCGCCAGCAGCCCGGGGACTAGCGGGGTGAATGAGCAGTTCTTC,CASSPGTSGVNEQFF
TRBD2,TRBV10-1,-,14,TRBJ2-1,TGCGCCAGCAGTGACCGGGGGGGGGCTAATGAGCAGTTCTTC,CASSDRGGANEQFF
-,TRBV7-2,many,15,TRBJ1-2,TGTGCCAGCAGCTTAGGGCCAGCCTCAGACTATGGCTACACCTTC,CASSLGPASDYGYTF
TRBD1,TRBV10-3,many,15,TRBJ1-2,TGTGCCATCAGATCTTCTGACAGGGTGGACTATGGCTACACCTTC,CAIRSSDRVDYGYTF
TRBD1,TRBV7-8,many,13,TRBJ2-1,TGTGCCAGCAGCCTCGACAGGGCCAATGAGCAGTTCTTC,CASSLDRANEQFF
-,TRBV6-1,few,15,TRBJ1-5,TGTGCCAGCAGTGATCTCCGAAGGACGGGTCGGCCCCAGCATTTT,CASSDLRRTGRPQHF
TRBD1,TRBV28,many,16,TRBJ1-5,TGTGCCAGCAGTTCTCCCGGACAGGGGGCAGTTCAGCCCCAGCATTTT,CASSSPGQGAVQPQHF
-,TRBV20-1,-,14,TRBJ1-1,TGCAGTGCTAGAGATGCAGGGAATCCCACTGAAGCTTTCTTT,CSARDAGNPTEAFF
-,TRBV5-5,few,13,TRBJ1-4,TGTGCCAGCAGCTTGGGAGGGGAGGAAAAACTGTTTTTT,CASSLGGEEKLFF
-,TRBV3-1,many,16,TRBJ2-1,TGTGCCAGCAGCCTAGGGTCGTGGGGGGTCTACAATGAGCAGTTCTTC,CASSLGSWGVYNEQFF
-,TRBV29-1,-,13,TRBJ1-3,TGCAGCGCCGCGGGGGGGTCTGGAAACACCATATATTTT,CSAAGGSGNTIYF
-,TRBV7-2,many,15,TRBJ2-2,TGTGCCAGCAGCCGGCCAGGGGCGGTCACCGGGGAGCTGTTTTTT,CASSRPGAVTGELFF
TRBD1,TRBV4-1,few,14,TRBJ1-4,TGCGCCAGCAGCAACCGGGACAGGGATGAAAAACTGTTTTTT,CASSNRDRDEKLFF
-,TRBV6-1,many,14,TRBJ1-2,TGTGCCAGCACCAACGCGGGACGTACGAATGGCTACACCTTC,CASTNAGRTNGYTF
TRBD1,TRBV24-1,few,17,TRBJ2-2,TGTGCCACCAGTGATATGAAGGGACAGGCGAACACCGGGGAGCTGTTTTTT,CATSDMKGQANTGELFF
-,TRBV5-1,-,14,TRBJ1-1,TGCGCCAGCAGCTTGCTCCCCTCGACTCCACCGGCTTTCTTT,CASSLLPSTPPAFF
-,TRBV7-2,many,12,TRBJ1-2,TGTGCCAGCAGCTCCTCGGGGGGTGGCTACACCTTC,CASSSSGGGYTF
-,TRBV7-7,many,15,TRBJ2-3,TGTGCCAGCAGCTTAGGACTAGGCGCCGCAGATACGCAGTATTTT,CASSLGLGAADTQYF
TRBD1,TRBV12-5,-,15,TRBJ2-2,TGTGCTAGTGGTTTGGTACAGGGGCAGGTCGGGGAGCTGTTTTTT,CASGLVQGQVGELFF
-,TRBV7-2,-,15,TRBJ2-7,TGTGCCAGCAGCTTAGCGGGAGGCCCTTCCTACGAGCAGTACTTC,CASSLAGGPSYEQYF
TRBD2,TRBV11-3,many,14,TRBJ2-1,TGTGCCAGCAGCTTAGTAGCGGGATCGGGTGAGCAGTTCTTC,CASSLVAGSGEQFF
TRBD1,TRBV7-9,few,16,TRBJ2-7,TGTGCCAGCAGCCCCATCCTGGACAGGGGGCTCCCCAAGCAGTACTTC,CASSPILDRGLPKQYF
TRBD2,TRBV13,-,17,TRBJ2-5,TGTGCCAGCAGGCGGGGGGGCGGGAGTTGGGCCCAAGAGACCCAGTACTTC,CASRRGGGSWAQETQYF
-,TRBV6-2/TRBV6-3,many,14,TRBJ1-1,TGTGCCAGCAGTTACGCGACGATGAACACTGAAGCTTTCTTT,CASSYATMNTEAFF
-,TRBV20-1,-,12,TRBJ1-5,TGCAGTGCTACCTCAGGCAATCAGCCCCAGCATTTT,CSATSGNQPQHF
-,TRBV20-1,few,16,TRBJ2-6,TGCAGTGCTAGAGATAGGCTTCTCTCTGGGGCCAACGTCCTGACTTTC,CSARDRLLSGANVLTF
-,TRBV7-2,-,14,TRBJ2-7,TGTGCCAGCAGCTTAGGGAAAAGGGCCTACGAGCAGTACTTC,CASSLGKRAYEQYF
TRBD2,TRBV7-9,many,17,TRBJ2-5,TGTGCCAGCAGCGGACTAGCGGGAGTAAGAGGAAGGGAGACCCAGTACTTC,CASSGLAGVRGRETQYF
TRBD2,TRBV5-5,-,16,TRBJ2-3,TGTGCCAGCAGCTCGACCGGGACTAGACCAACAGATACGCAGTATTTT,CASSSTGTRPTDTQYF
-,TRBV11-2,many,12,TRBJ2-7,TGTGCCAGCAGCTTAGAAGATTACGAGCAGTACTTC,CASSLEDYEQYF
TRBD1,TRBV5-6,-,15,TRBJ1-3,TGTGCCAGCAGCTTAAACAGGGGGACTGGAAACACCATATATTTT,CASSLNRGTGNTIYF
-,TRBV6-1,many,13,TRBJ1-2,TGTGCCAGCAGGCAACCGGGGGAATATGGCTACACCTTC,CASRQPGEYGYTF
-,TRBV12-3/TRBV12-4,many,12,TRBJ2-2,TGTGCCAGCAGCCAGGGGACCGGGGAGCTGTTTTTT,CASSQGTGELFF
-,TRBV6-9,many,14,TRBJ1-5,TGTGCCAGCTACCAGCATGACACAATTGATCCCCAGCATTTT,CASYQHDTIDPQHF
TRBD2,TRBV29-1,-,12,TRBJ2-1,TGCAGCGGGGGGGGGACCTACAATGAGCAGTTCTTC,CSGGGTYNEQFF
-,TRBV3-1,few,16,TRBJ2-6,TGTGCCAGCAGCCAAGTAGGAGGCACTAGGGCCAACGTCCTGACTTTC,CASSQVGGTRANVLTF